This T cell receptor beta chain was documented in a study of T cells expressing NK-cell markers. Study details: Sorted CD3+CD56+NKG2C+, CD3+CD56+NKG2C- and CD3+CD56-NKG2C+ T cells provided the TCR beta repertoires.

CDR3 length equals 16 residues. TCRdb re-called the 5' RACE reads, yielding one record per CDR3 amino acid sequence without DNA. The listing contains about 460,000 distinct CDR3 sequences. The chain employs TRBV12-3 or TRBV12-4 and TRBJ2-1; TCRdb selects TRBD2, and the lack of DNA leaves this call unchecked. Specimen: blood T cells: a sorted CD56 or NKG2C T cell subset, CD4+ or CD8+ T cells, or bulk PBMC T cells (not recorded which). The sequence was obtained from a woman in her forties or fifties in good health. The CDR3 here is CASSLRRAGALVEQFF.